This T cell receptor beta chain was profiled in a study of OX40 agonist ivuxolimab in advanced cancers. Study overall: A partial response was reached by three patients: one with hepatocellular carcinoma and two with cutaneous melanoma. Study conclusions and caveats: Among some nonresponders, normalized T-cell clonal expansion was also low. Expanded clones belonging to CD8+ T cells outnumbered, on average, those of CD4+.

The CDR3 spans 19 residues. Produced via immunoSEQ multiplex PCR; TCRdb's table is partial and in-frame only. The table has about 35,000 clones, over 80% seen once. Details on this clone: As yet, its antigen is unknown.

The source material was CD4+ or CD8+ T cells sorted from blood, sampled in a trial of the OX40 agonist ivuxolimab. This clonotype was obtained from an adult with an advanced solid tumor such as melanoma, head and neck, liver or kidney cancer. The V call is TRBV21-1, the J call TRBJ2-6; the table's D gene call, TRBD2, was not cross checked with the DNA. TRBV21-1 is deemed a pseudogene. In DNA, the CDR3 is TGTGCCAGCAGCAAAGGTAAAACTAGCGTCTCCTCTGGGGCCAACGTCCTGACTTTC. It encodes CASSKGKTSVSSGANVLTF.